This T cell receptor beta chain was identified in a study of T cell repertoires in cytomegalovirus infection. Looking at the study overall: Newly reported HLA-C-restricted and thoroughly characterized HLA-B-restricted CMV epitopes were employed. CMV infection plus the matching HLA type was flagged by public TCR beta signatures. Study outcomes and limitations: HLA-C-restricted CMV clonotypes gave the most frequent clonotype in two of eight donors.

This clonotype was recorded at least ten times. Antigen: not known. Germline loops: CDR1 SGHTA, CDR2 FQGTGA. Trimming took off 5 bases at V and 1 base at J, with 5 bases between the two ends. There are 12 residues in the CDR3. MiXCR, applied by TCRdb to the reads, yields one record per CDR3 protein. The repertoire holds roughly 920,000 distinct CDR3 sequences, with roughly 30% as singletons. Specimen: cultured CD8+ T cells from PBMCs, collected from culture after CMV antigen stimulation. V gene TRBV7-3 combines with J gene TRBJ2-5; no clear D. The clonotype originates from a human donor in good health (CMV status not recorded). Some clones in this sample may be carry-over from other donors' samples. CDR3 nucleotide sequence: TGTGCCAGCAGCCCCGTCCAAGAGACCCAGTACTTC. Protein sequence: CASSPVQETQYF.